In its sample, the clone carrying this TCR beta chain was seen many times. Its antigen remains unidentified. TCR beta CDR3 region amplification was performed from RNA transcripts. Researchers ran a first-round RT-PCR on the TCR CDR3 using the HTBI primer set. TCRdb used MiXCR to reprocess the multiplex PCR reads, holding one entry per CDR3 protein. The data contain 210,000 or so distinct CDR3 sequences, approximately 17% of them seen just once; the ten biggest clones take up 50%. Researchers defined stable Graves' hyperthyroidism as no ophthalmopathy progression within 18 months. Based on clinical symptoms, serum thyroxine and TRAb, thyroid ultrasound and orbital computed tomography, diagnoses were reached. V lost 4 bases to trimming and J lost 5 bases, with 15 bases between them. The CDR3 has 14 amino acids. This sample is drawn from a study of T cells in Graves' hyperthyroidism and ophthalmopathy. Overall study results and limits: Ophthalmopathy onset followed model prediction by a median approximately 6.2 months. Expanded thyroid clonotypes (above 0.001) were mostly also found in blood.

V usage is TRBV12-3 or TRBV12-4 and J usage is TRBJ2-7; a possible D gene is TRBD2 (5 bases). This receptor was taken from a man aged 50 or older with Graves' hyperthyroidism. Sequenced input: blood. CDR3 loop: CASSSGLGAHEQYF. CDR3 in DNA: TGTGCCAGCAGTTCGGGGTTAGGAGCCCACGAGCAGTACTTC.